One T cell receptor (beta chain) is described in this entry. Profiling relied on immunoSEQ multiplex PCR, and the TCRdb table lists in-frame clones only, not all of them. The table lists 140,000 to 150,000 clones, 75% to 90% of them singletons. The sample comes from a study of blood T cell repertoires in COVID-19. The receptor's source is a human donor in a cohort sampled during active COVID-19. Sequencing was done on a sample of peripheral blood.

CDR3 in amino acids: CASSLGDRDRGEQYF. The CDR3 bases are TGTGCCAGCAGCTTGGGGGACAGGGACCGTGGGGAGCAGTACTTC. This sequence joins TRBV5-4 and TRBJ2-7; 9 bases line up with TRBD1. Per the germline V gene, CDR1 is SGHNT and CDR2 is YYREEE (reference sequence). The CDR3 consists of 15 residues. The ends lost 0 bases at V and 7 bases at J; junction bases unmatched: 8.